One T cell receptor beta chain is described in this entry. The data derive from a study of blood T cell repertoires in COVID-19. Produced via immunoSEQ multiplex PCR; TCRdb's table is partial and in-frame only. The sample lists more than 350,000 clones, about 89% seen once, with less than 3.5% in the top ten. Specimen: peripheral blood. The clonotype comes from a woman aged 25 to 39 with COVID-19, enrolled during active disease.

This CDR3 is CASSLTGGAYGNTIYF. In DNA, the CDR3 is TGTGCCAGCAGCTTGACAGGGGGCGCTTATGGAAACACCATATATTTT. The chain links TRBV7-9 to TRBJ1-3, with 10 bases aligning to TRBD1. J lost 3 bases, V lost 3 bases, and 5 bases had no gene match. Germline values: CDR1 SEHNR, CDR2 FQNEAQ (reference sequence). The CDR3 spans 16 residues.